This record concerns one TCR beta chain sequence. In the original workflow: For nucleated cells, counts were estimated from reference gene primer amplification. The table came from immunoSEQ multiplex PCR; TCRdb's copy has only in-frame clones and leaves some out. V, J and clone size derive from that table, while D and trimming were established from the DNA sequence. The sample has under 400,000 clones, 65% to 90% seen once; the top ten hold around 4%. The sample belongs to a study of blood T cell repertoires in COVID-19. Background on the study: T cells, B-cell-depleted T cells, or PBMCs supplied cDNA or gDNA.

V shed 7 bases and J shed 6 bases, with 9 bases lying between them. CDR1 SGHAT and CDR2 FQDESV come from the germline V gene (reference sequence). There are 12 residues in the CDR3. The sample consisted of PBMCs or T cells enriched from blood (not recorded which). This TCR came from a woman in her forties with acute COVID-19. The chain has TRBV11-1 and TRBJ2-2; D is perhaps TRBD1 (6 bases). CDR3 protein: CASKGGPGELFF. Written as DNA, the CDR3 is TGTGCCAGCAAAGGGGGACCCGGGGAGCTGTTTTTT.